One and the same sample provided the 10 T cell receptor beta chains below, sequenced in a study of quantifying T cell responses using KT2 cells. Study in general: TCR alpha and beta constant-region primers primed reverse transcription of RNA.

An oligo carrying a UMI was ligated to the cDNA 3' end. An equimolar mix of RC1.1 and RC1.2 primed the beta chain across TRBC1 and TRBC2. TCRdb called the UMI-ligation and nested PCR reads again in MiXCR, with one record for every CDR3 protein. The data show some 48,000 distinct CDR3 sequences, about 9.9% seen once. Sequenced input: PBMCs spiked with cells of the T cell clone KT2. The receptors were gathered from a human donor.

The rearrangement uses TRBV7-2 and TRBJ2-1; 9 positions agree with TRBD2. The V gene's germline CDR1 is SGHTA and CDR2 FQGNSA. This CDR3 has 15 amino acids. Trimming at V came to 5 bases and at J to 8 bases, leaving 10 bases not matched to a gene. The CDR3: CASSLLAGAKDEQFF. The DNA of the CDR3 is TGTGCCAGCAGCCTTTTAGCGGGAGCAAAGGATGAGCAGTTCTTC.

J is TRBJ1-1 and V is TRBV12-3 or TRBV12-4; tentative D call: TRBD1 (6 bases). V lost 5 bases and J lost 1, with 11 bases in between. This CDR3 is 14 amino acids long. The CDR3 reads CASSPGAWNTEAFF. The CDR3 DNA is TGTGCCAGCAGTCCAGGGGCTTGGAACACTGAAGCTTTCTTT.

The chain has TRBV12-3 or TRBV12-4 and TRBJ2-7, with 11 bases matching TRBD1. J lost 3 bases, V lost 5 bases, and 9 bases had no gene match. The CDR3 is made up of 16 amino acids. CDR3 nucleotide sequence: TGTGCCAGCAGTCCCTGGAAGGGACAGGGGGGCTACGAGCAGTACTTC. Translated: CASSPWKGQGGYEQYF.

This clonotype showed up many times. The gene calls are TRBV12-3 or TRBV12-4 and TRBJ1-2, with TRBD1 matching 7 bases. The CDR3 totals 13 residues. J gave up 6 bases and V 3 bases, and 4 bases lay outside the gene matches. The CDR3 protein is CASSFRGKDGYTF. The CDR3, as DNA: TGTGCCAGCAGTTTCAGGGGGAAGGATGGCTACACCTTC.

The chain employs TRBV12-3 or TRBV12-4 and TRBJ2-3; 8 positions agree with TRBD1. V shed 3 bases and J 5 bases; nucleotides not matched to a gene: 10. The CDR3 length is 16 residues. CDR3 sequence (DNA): TGTGCCAGCAGTTTGGGGGACAGGAGATATCAAGATACGCAGTATTTT. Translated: CASSLGDRRYQDTQYF.

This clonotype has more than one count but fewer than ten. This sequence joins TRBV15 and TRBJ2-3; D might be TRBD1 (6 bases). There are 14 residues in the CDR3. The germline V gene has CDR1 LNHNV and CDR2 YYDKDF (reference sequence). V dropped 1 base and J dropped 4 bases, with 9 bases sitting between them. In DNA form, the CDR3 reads TGTGCCACCAGCAGAGGAGGGGGAGCAGATACGCAGTATTTT. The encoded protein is CATSRGGGADTQYF.

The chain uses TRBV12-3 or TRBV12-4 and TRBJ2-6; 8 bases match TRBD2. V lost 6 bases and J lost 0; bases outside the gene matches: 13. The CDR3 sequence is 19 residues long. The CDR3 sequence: CASSTRLGAGGSGANVLTF. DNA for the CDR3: TGTGCCAGCAGCACAAGGCTGGGGGCGGGAGGCTCTGGGGCCAACGTCCTGACTTTC.

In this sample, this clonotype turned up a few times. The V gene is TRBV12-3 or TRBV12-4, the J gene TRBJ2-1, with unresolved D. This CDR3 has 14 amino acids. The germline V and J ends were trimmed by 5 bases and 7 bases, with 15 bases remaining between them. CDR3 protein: CASSHRAPVNEQFF. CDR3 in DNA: TGTGCCAGCAGTCACCGGGCCCCTGTGAATGAGCAGTTCTTC.

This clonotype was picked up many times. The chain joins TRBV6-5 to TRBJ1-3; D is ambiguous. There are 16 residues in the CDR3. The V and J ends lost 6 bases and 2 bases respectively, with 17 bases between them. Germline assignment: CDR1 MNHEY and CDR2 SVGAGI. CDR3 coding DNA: TGTGCCAGCAGATCCCTGGCAGGTCTCACTGGAAACACCATATATTTT. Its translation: CASRSLAGLTGNTIYF.

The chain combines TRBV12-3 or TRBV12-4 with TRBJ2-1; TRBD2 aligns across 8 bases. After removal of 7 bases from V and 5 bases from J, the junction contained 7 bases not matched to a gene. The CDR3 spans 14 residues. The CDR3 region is CASNREGLDNEQFF. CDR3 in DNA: TGTGCCAGCAACCGGGAGGGCCTCGACAATGAGCAGTTCTTC.